The source of this TCR beta chain is a study of blood T cell repertoires in COVID-19. Turning to the study itself: Samples came from the United States, Italy and Spain, spanning acute and convalescent COVID-19. Nucleic acid was either cDNA or gDNA, and it came from T cells, B-cell-depleted T cells, or PBMCs.

Study processing details: Counts of nucleated cells, estimated from reference gene primer amplification, were obtained. Assay used: immunoSEQ multiplex PCR; TCRdb lists only in-frame clones, some missing. That table supplies the V and J calls and clone size; D and trimming were determined from the DNA. The data hold 80,000 to 100,000 clones, with approximately 90% observed a single time. Material for sequencing was peripheral blood. This TCR derives from a human donor with active COVID-19. The donor label of this sample is uncertain.

CDR3: CASSSSRDTGELFF. The CDR3 DNA is TGTGCCAGCAGCTCTTCCCGGGACACCGGGGAGCTGTTTTTT. The gene calls are TRBV11-2 and TRBJ2-2, with unresolved D. Per the germline V gene, CDR1 is SGHAT and CDR2 is FQNNGV. V lost 4 bases to trimming and J lost 3 bases, with 9 bases between them. This CDR3 is built from 14 residues.